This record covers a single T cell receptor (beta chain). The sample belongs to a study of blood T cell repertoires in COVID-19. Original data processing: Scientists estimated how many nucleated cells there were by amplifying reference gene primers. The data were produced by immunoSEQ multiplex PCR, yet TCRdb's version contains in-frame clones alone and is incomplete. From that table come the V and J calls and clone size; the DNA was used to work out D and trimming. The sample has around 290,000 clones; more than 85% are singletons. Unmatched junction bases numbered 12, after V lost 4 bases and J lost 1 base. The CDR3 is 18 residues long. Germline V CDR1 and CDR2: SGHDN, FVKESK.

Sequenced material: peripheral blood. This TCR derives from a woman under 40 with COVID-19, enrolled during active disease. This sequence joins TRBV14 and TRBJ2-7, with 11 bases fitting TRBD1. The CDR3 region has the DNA TGTGCCAGCAGCCCAGGGGAGGGACAGGGGGTTCGATCCTACGAGCAGTACTTC. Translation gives CASSPGEGQGVRSYEQYF.